This record covers a single TCR beta chain. Its antigen is not identified. Trimming cost V 2 bases and J 2 bases; bases outside gene matches: 2. The CDR3 extends over 15 amino acids. Germline V gene lookup returns CDR1 MRHNA and CDR2 SNTAGT. These data come from a study of T cell clonotyping in hematopoietic cell transplantation. General observations from the study: After transplant, recipient diversity fell while pathologically expanded clonotypes grew through day 180. CD4 and CD8 repertoire contributions could not be separated without sorting. Higher Inverse Simpson Index values in graft donor and pretransplant recipient predicted broader posttransplant TCR diversity. At the given depth, recipient repertoires were over 95% de novo clonotypes.

Repertoires were generated with immunoSEQ multiplex PCR, while TCRdb's copy carries only in-frame clones and drops some. The top ten clones hold approximately 8% of a sample with about 7,200 clones, around 88% of them seen once. This TCR was sampled from a young adult male patient who had an allogeneic stem cell transplant from a related donor, so the T cells may come from the graft donor. Some clones in this sample may be carry-over from other donors' samples. The sequenced sample was PBMCs, obtained 100 days after allogeneic stem cell transplant. This chain joins TRBV6-4 and TRBJ2-3; 9 nucleotides line up with TRBD1. CDR3 in amino acids: CASSDRTGDTDTQYF. CDR3 nucleotide sequence: TGTGCCAGCAGTGACCGGACAGGGGACACAGATACGCAGTATTTT.